This section outlines one T cell receptor beta chain sequence together with its context. Methods used by the authors: Reference gene primer amplification gave estimated nucleated cell counts. Clones were sequenced by immunoSEQ multiplex PCR, and TCRdb holds only the in-frame ones, with some missing. That table gives V, J and clone size, and the DNA gave D and trimming. The data contain 190,000 or so clones, about 89% of them singletons. These data are taken from a study of blood T cell repertoires in COVID-19. The overall study: Samples taken during acute and convalescent COVID-19 were collected in the United States, Italy and Spain.

Germline lookup yields CDR1 KGHSH and CDR2 LQKENI. The CDR3 spans 12 residues. Trimming removed 3 bases from V and 4 bases from J; junction bases left unmatched: 0. This clonotype was sampled from a man aged 35 to 55 with active or convalescent COVID-19. The specimen was peripheral blood. The chain joins TRBV18 to TRBJ2-7, with 7 bases aligning to TRBD1. In nucleotides, the CDR3 is TGTGCCAGCTCACCGGACAGGTACGAGCAGTACTTC. It is translated as CASSPDRYEQYF.